This T cell receptor beta chain was recorded in a study of OX40 agonist ivuxolimab in advanced cancers. Study as a whole: Patients received the agonistic anti-OX40 (CD134) antibody ivuxolimab.

TCRdb keeps only in-frame clones here, not all; method: immunoSEQ multiplex PCR. The table has fewer than 120,000 clones, 89% seen once. The germline CDR1 and CDR2 sequences are SNHLY and FYNNEI. V was pared by 6 bases and J by 10 bases, with 21 bases between. The CDR3 runs to 14 residues. The V call is TRBV2, the J call TRBJ1-1; D possibly corresponds to TRBD1 (6 bases). Sequencing used CD4+ or CD8+ T cells sorted from blood, obtained in a trial of the OX40 agonist ivuxolimab. This sequence was found in an adult with an advanced solid tumor such as melanoma, head and neck, liver or kidney cancer. The chain's CDR3 is CASRISGPPTGAFF. CDR3 coding DNA: TGTGCCAGCAGGATAAGCGGACCCCCGACAGGAGCTTTCTTT.